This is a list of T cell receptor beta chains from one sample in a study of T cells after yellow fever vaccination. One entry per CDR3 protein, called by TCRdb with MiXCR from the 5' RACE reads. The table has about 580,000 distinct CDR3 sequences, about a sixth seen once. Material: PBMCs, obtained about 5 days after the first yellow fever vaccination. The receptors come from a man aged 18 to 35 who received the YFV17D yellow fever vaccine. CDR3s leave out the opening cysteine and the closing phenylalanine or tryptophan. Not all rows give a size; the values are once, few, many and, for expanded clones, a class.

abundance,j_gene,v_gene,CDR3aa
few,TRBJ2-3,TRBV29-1,SVARGGTQY
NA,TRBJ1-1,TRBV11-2,ASSLAGGQGEAF
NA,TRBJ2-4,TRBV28,ASSTDTLAKNIQY
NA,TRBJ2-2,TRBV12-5,ASGSPGQGRNTGELF
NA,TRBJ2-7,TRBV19,ASSTSGTGSREQY
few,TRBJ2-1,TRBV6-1,ASSEGWVLGTGGQYNEQF
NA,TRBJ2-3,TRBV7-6,ASSRQGGVERDTQY
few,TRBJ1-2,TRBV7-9,ASSSHGGRSYGYT
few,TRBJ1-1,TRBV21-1,ASSKGGKSNTEAF
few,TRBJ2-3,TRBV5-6,ASSLEGVTDTQY
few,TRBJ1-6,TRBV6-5,ASSYSGAGIGSPLH
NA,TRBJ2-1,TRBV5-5,ASSGPRGLHEQF
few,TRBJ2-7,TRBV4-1,ASSQVTGLSYEQY
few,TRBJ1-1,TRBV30,AWSTSGTVNTEAF
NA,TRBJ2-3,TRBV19,ASSWEYFTDTQY
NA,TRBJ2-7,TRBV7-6,ASSSSVGAYEQY
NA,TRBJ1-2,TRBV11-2,ASSFGRDNYGYT
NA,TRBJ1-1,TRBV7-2,ASSGGGALNTEAF
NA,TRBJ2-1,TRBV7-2,ASREGRTNEQF
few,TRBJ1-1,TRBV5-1,ASSSIDMNTEAF
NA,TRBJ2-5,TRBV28,ASVGGLRETQY
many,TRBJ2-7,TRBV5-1,ASSLPGTGGGYEQY
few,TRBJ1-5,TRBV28,ASSAHGIGAEIQPQH
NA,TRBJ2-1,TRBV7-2,ASSPQSGPQEQF
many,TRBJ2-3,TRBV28,ATYSGATTDTQY
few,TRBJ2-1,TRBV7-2,ASSLEGWGEQF
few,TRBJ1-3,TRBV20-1,SARTGGIGNTIY
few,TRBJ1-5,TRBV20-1,SAGTERYQPQH
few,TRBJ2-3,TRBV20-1,SAPQTSGGTDTQY
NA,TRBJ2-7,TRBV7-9,ASSLSESSYEQY
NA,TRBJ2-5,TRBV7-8,ASSLSTWDREETQY
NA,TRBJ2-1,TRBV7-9,ASLSHDGDEQF
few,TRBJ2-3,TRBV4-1,ASSQSPSGGDTDTQY
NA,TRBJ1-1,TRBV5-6,ASSSEGGRTEAF
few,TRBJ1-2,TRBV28,ASNGAGYGYT
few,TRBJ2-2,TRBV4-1,ASSPPGGRQGLSTGELF
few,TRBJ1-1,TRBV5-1,ASSLGGNHGTEAF